This T cell receptor (beta chain) comes out of a study of T cell clonality in common variable immunodeficiency. Study observations and caveats: CVID subjects shared fewer TCRbeta clones than healthy controls did. Reportedly, TCR beta sequences from common variable immunodeficiency showed fewer deletions and N-nucleotide insertions.

This clone has a count of ten or more. The antigen is unknown. At one end, the junction sequence differs from germline, possibly due to a read error. The CDR3 is cut off 3 residues early in the read; its end comes from the germline J gene. Per the germline V gene, CDR1 is MGHRA and CDR2 is YSYEKL. This CDR3 spans 14 amino acids. Sequenced by immunoSEQ multiplex PCR; TCRdb stores in-frame clones only, minus some. Observed in the sample are roughly 32,000 clones, none of them singletons. Most patients and controls had Caucasian heritage. Heparinized whole blood, about 5 to 9 ml, came from each donor. Sequencing was carried out using peripheral blood mononuclear cells. The receptor was derived from a person aged 18 to 70 in good health. The chain joins TRBV4-1 to TRBJ2-7, with D maybe TRBD2 (6 bases). The CDR3 is CTSSQPPSAYEQYF. Incomplete CDR3 DNA: TGCACCAGCAGCCAACCCCCTAGCGCCTACGAG.